The source of this TCR beta chain is a study of blood T cells in healthy people across ages. Study-wide points: A strong correlation was seen between TCR beta diversity and naive T cell percentage.

This clonotype was found a few times. Its antigen is unidentified. With a J-beta primer mix and a sample-barcoded 5' primer, a second PCR ran about 6 to 11 cycles. MiXCR, run by TCRdb on the 5' RACE reads, gives a single entry per CDR3 protein. The profile shows just under 550,000 distinct CDR3 sequences, around 24% of them singletons. There are 14 residues in the CDR3. V was pared by 6 bases and J by 5 bases, with 17 bases between. Germline loops: CDR1 MNHEY, CDR2 SMNVEV (reference sequence). These records were also assigned to another study, of T cells of mothers and their children. That investigation notes: Each donor was one of three healthy Caucasian mothers or one of their six children. Related mother-child pairs shared slightly more overlap than unrelated pairs, but the difference was non-significant.

The V and J genes are TRBV27 and TRBJ2-7; D unresolved. Sequencing was done on a sample of blood. This clonotype was obtained from a boy aged 5-17 years in good health. The CDR3 DNA sequence: TGTGCCAGCAGATCCTCTTTTGCTCTCCACGAGCAGTACTTC. Its translation is CASRSSFALHEQYF.